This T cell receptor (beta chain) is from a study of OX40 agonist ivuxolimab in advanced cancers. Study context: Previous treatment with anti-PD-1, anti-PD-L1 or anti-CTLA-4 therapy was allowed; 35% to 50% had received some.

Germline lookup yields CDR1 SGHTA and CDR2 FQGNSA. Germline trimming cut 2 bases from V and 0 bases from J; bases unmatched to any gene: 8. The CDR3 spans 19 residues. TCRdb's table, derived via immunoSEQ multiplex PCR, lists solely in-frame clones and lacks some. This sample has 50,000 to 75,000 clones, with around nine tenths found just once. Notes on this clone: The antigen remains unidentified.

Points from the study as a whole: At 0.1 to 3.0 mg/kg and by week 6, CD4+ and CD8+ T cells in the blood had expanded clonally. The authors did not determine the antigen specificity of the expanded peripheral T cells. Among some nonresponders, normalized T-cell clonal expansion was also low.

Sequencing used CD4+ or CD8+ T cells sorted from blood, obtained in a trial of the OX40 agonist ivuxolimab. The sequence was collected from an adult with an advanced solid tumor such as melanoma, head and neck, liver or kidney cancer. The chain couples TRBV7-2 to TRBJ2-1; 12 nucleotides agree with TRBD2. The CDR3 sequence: CASSLWTSGVRSSYNEQFF. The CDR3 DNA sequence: TGTGCCAGCAGCTTATGGACTAGCGGGGTTAGGAGCTCCTACAATGAGCAGTTCTTC.